The sequence of this TCR beta chain was determined in a study of T cells after yellow fever vaccination. Looking at the study overall: Researchers used SMART-Seq v4 Ultra Low Input to prepare fractions that had low cell numbers.

With respect to this clonotype: Its antigen remains unidentified.

Template-switching 5'RACE yielded the TCR cDNA; a universal primer site and UMIs were added in the process. TCRdb re-called the 5' RACE reads with MiXCR, one entry per CDR3 protein. Of about 550,000 distinct CDR3 sequences listed, about 19% were seen once; the top ten hold roughly an eighth. Germline CDR1 reads LNHDA; CDR2 reads SQIVND (reference sequence). The V and J ends lost 7 bases and 6 bases respectively, with 18 bases between them. This CDR3 contains 14 residues. Study-wide findings and caveats: Only a minor proportion of clonotypes was detected across both CD4 and CD8 compartments. Subsequent booster samples again held most clones from primary vaccination (nearly 98% CD4, about 86% CD8).

The sequence was collected from a man aged 30 to 39 who received the YFV17D yellow fever vaccine. The sample in question was PBMCs, obtained 15 days after the yellow fever booster vaccination. The chain combines TRBV19 with TRBJ1-1; perhaps TRBD1 as D (5 bases). This chain's CDR3 is CASTRQTLWAEAFF. CDR3 bases: TGTGCCAGTACCCGACAGACCCTTTGGGCTGAAGCTTTCTTT.